This is a list of T cell receptor beta chains from one sample in a study of a mutant IDH1 vaccine in newly diagnosed glioma. The repertoire was sequenced with immunoSEQ multiplex PCR; TCRdb's copy has only in-frame clones and lacks some. Among about 110,000 clones listed, roughly 90% were seen once. For these TCRs, the target antigens are not known. The sequences come from PBMCs, collected from a glioma patient whose treatment included an IDH1 peptide vaccine. The source of these receptors is a woman aged 45-59 years with glioma. The CDR3 runs from the conserved cysteine through the conserved F or W. D genes are given only for firm matches. Clone size, where shown, is once, few, many, or a class for clones that have expanded.

TRBD1	TRBV7-3	-	TRBJ1-4	CASSSTGTGVEKLFF	TGTGCCAGCAGCTCCACCGGGACAGGGGTCGAAAAACTGTTTTTT
-	TRBV10-3	-	TRBJ1-3	CAISNREQSGNTIYF	TGTGCCATCAGTAACAGGGAGCAATCTGGAAACACCATATATTTT
TRBD1	TRBV6-5	-	TRBJ2-7	CASSRNTGDEQYF	TGTGCCAGCAGCCGCAATACAGGGGACGAGCAGTACTTC
-	TRBV5-4	-	TRBJ2-1	CASSLRARGDYNEQFF	TGTGCCAGCAGCCTCCGGGCCCGAGGGGACTACAATGAGCAGTTCTTC
-	TRBV5-1	once	TRBJ2-5	CASSLVGGRETQYF	TGCGCCAGCAGCTTGGTAGGGGGGCGGGAGACCCAGTACTTC
TRBD2	TRBV9	-	TRBJ2-5	CASSPGLAGFETQYF	TGTGCCAGCAGCCCAGGACTAGCGGGATTTGAGACCCAGTACTTC
-	TRBV7-3	-	TRBJ2-5	CASSLYRLRTQYF	TGTGCCAGCAGCCTTTACAGGCTGCGGACCCAGTACTTC
-	TRBV5-1	-	TRBJ1-4	CASSLGQSNEKLFF	TGCGCCAGCAGCTTGGGACAGAGTAATGAAAAACTGTTTTTT
-	TRBV5-4	-	TRBJ2-3	CASSLVGAGTDTQYF	TGTGCCAGCAGCTTGGTCGGGGCCGGCACAGATACGCAGTATTTT
-	TRBV7-9	-	TRBJ1-2	CASSPPGRYGYTF	TGTGCCAGCAGCCCACCGGGACGGTATGGCTACACCTTC
-	TRBV5-5	-	TRBJ2-7	CASSLSPARAEQYF	TGTGCCAGCAGCTTATCCCCGGCCAGGGCCGAGCAGTACTTC
TRBD2	TRBV14	-	TRBJ2-7	CASSPSGRVYEQYF	TGTGCCAGCAGCCCTAGCGGGAGGGTATACGAGCAGTACTTC
-	TRBV12-2	-	TRBJ2-7	CASRLARTAYSSYEQYF	TGTGCAAGTCGCTTAGCGAGGACAGCGTATAGCTCCTACGAGCAGTACTTC
TRBD2	TRBV5-1	-	TRBJ2-1	CASSLTSGSIPRNEQFF	TGCGCCAGCAGCCTGACTAGCGGGAGTATCCCTCGCAATGAGCAGTTCTTC
TRBD1	TRBV6-1	-	TRBJ2-4	CASSEADRGQNIQYF	TGTGCCAGCAGTGAAGCCGACAGGGGTCAAAACATTCAGTACTTC
-	TRBV19	-	TRBJ2-7	CASSIQLGSEQYF	TGTGCCAGTAGTATCCAACTAGGATCCGAGCAGTACTTC
TRBD2	TRBV6-1	-	TRBJ2-3	CASSRLAGDPDTQYF	TGTGCCAGCAGTAGACTAGCGGGAGATCCAGATACGCAGTATTTT
-	TRBV10-3	-	TRBJ2-3	CAISEPRQPDTQYF	TGTGCCATCAGTGAGCCACGCCAGCCAGATACGCAGTATTTT
-	TRBV10-3	once	TRBJ1-5	CAIGGAGNQPQHF	TGTGCCATCGGGGGGGCCGGCAATCAGCCCCAGCATTTT
TRBD1	TRBV28	-	TRBJ1-5	CASRGQYNQPQHF	TGTGCCAGCCGGGGACAGTACAATCAGCCCCAGCATTTT
-	TRBV7-3	once	TRBJ1-2	CASSLGGSNYGYTF	TGTGCCAGCAGCTTAGGAGGATCTAACTATGGCTACACCTTC
-	TRBV6-5	-	TRBJ2-7	CASSYSSGEREQYF	TGTGCCAGCAGTTACTCTTCGGGAGAACGTGAGCAGTACTTC
-	TRBV18	-	TRBJ2-5	CASCSVGGETQYF	TGTGCCAGCTGTAGCGTCGGGGGCGAGACCCAGTACTTC
-	TRBV5-5	-	TRBJ2-3	CASSSRTFEARSTDTQYF	TGTGCCAGCAGCTCTCGGACATTCGAAGCGAGAAGCACAGATACGCAGTATTTT
TRBD2	TRBV4-2	-	TRBJ2-1	CASSQGTSEYNEQFF	TGTGCCAGCAGCCAAGGGACTAGCGAATACAATGAGCAGTTCTTC
-	TRBV6-1	-	TRBJ1-1	CASSFAGFLGLNAFF	TGTGCCAGCAGTTTTGCAGGGTTTTTGGGTTTAAATGCTTTCTTT
-	TRBV6-1	once	TRBJ2-7	CASSEWGSFYEQYF	TGTGCCAGCAGTGAATGGGGGAGTTTCTACGAGCAGTACTTC
-	TRBV18	few	TRBJ2-1	CASSPSLAGQDEQFF	TGTGCCAGCTCACCCAGCCTAGCGGGACAGGATGAGCAGTTCTTC
-	TRBV10-3	-	TRBJ1-2	CAIRTDEDYGYTF	TGTGCCATCAGGACAGACGAAGACTATGGCTACACCTTC
TRBD1	TRBV5-1	-	TRBJ2-5	CASSPGGGETQYF	TGCGCCAGCAGCCCAGGGGGTGGGGAGACCCAGTACTTC
-	TRBV7-3	-	TRBJ1-1	CASSQGADSEAFF	TGTGCCAGCAGCCAGGGCGCGGACAGTGAAGCTTTCTTT
-	TRBV7-2	-	TRBJ1-4	CASSNRDGATNEKLFF	TGTGCCAGCAGCAACCGGGACGGTGCAACTAATGAAAAACTGTTTTTT
-	TRBV9	-	TRBJ2-2	CASSVSTGELFF	TGTGCCAGCAGCGTGTCCACCGGGGAGCTGTTTTTT
-	TRBV5-6	-	TRBJ1-5	CASSLSAGEPQHF	TGTGCCAGCAGCTTGTCCGCGGGGGAGCCCCAGCATTTT
TRBD1	TRBV5-1	-	TRBJ2-7	CASSLAGTGGYEQYF	TGCGCCAGCAGCTTGGCCGGGACAGGGGGCTACGAGCAGTACTTC
-	TRBV27	-	TRBJ2-2	CASSFWGRDTGELFF	TGTGCCAGCAGTTTTTGGGGGCGCGACACCGGGGAGCTGTTTTTT
-	TRBV5-5	-	TRBJ1-5	CASSDHGGDALGAQHF	TGTGCCAGCAGCGATCACGGAGGGGACGCCTTAGGAGCCCAGCATTTT
TRBD2	TRBV2	-	TRBJ2-7	CASSVGGAGLAGFEQYF	TGTGCCAGCAGTGTAGGAGGGGCGGGACTAGCGGGATTCGAGCAGTACTTC
-	TRBV7-6	once	TRBJ2-5	CASSLAEGAIRETQYF	TGTGCCAGCAGCTTAGCGGAGGGGGCAATCCGAGAGACCCAGTACTTC
-	TRBV5-1	-	TRBJ1-1	CASSWGRTNTEAFF	TGCGCCAGCAGCTGGGGACGGACGAACACTGAAGCTTTCTTT
TRBD2	TRBV5-1	few	TRBJ2-2	CASSWPKREANTGELFF	TGCGCCAGCAGCTGGCCTAAGCGGGAGGCGAACACCGGGGAGCTGTTTTTT
-	TRBV10-3	once	TRBJ1-5	CAISESALNQPQHF	TGTGCCATCAGTGAGTCGGCCCTGAATCAGCCCCAGCATTTT
TRBD2	TRBV28	-	TRBJ2-7	CASRRTSGGTYEQYF	TGTGCCAGCAGACGGACTAGCGGGGGGACCTACGAGCAGTACTTC
TRBD1	TRBV6-6	-	TRBJ1-1	CASSGTGDRNTEAFF	TGTGCCAGTTCCGGGACAGGGGACAGGAACACTGAAGCTTTCTTT
-	TRBV30	-	TRBJ2-7	CAWSPRSYEQYF	TGTGCCTGGAGTCCGAGGTCCTACGAGCAGTACTTC
-	TRBV21-1	-	TRBJ2-3	CASIHTGYRVDF	TGTGCCAGCATACACACCGGGTACCGCGTGGATTTT
TRBD1	TRBV4-1	-	TRBJ1-5	CASSQDLPRTGRTRIGQPQHF	TGCGCCAGCAGCCAAGATCTCCCCCGGACAGGGAGGACACGGATTGGTCAGCCCCAGCATTTT